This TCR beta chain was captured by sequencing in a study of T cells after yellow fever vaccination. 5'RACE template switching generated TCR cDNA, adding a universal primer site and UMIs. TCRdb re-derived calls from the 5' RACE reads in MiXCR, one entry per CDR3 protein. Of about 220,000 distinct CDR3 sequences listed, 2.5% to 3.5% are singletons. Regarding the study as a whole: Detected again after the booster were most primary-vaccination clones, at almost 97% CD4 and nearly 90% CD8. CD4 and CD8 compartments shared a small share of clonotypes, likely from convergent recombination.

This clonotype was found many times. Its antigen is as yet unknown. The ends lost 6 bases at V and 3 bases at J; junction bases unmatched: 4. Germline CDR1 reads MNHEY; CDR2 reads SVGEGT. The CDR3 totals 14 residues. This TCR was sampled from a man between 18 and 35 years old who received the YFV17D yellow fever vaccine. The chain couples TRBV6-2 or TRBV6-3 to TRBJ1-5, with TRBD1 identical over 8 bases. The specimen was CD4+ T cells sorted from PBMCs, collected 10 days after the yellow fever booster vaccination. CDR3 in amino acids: CASRSGGVNQPQHF. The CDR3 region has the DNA TGTGCCAGCAGGTCAGGGGGCGTCAATCAGCCCCAGCATTTT.